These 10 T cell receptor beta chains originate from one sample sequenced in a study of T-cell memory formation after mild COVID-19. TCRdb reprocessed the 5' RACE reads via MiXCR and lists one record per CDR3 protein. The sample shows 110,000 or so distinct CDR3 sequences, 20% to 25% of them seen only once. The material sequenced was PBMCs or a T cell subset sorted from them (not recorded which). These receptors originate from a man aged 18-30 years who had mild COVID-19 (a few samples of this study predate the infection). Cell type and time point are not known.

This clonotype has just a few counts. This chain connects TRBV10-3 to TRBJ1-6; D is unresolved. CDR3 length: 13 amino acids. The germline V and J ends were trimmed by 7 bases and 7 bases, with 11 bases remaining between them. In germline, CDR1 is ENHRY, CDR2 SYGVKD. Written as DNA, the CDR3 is TGTGCCATCAAATCCGGACTCAATTCACCCCTCCACTTT. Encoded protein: CAIKSGLNSPLHF.

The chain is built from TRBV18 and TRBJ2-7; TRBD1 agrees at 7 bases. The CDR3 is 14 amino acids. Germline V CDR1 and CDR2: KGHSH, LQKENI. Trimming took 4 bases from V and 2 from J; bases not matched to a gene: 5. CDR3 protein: CASSHRDRAYEQYV. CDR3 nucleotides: TGTGCCAGCTCACACCGGGACAGAGCCTACGAGCAGTACGTC.

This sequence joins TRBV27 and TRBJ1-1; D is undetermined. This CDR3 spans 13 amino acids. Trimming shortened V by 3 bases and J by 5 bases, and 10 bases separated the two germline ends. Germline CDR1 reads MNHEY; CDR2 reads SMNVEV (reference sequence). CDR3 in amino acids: CASSFGVGTEAFF. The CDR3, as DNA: TGTGCCAGCAGTTTCGGGGTCGGAACTGAAGCTTTCTTT.

The chain's CDR3 is CATSDRRTIYGYTF. The CDR3 DNA sequence: TGTGCCACCAGTGACCGGAGAACTATCTATGGCTACACCTTC. V is TRBV24-1 and J is TRBJ1-2; D remains unclear. With 4 bases removed from V and 4 bases from J, the gap between germline ends came to 12 bases. Germline V lookup: CDR1 KGHDR, CDR2 SFDVKD. The CDR3 consists of 14 residues.

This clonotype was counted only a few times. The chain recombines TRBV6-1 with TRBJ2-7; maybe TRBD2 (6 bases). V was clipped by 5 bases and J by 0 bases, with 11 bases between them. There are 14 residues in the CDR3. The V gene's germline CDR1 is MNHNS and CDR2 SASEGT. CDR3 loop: CASSWTGASYEQYF. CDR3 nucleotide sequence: TGTGCCAGCAGTTGGACGGGAGCCTCCTACGAGCAGTACTTC.

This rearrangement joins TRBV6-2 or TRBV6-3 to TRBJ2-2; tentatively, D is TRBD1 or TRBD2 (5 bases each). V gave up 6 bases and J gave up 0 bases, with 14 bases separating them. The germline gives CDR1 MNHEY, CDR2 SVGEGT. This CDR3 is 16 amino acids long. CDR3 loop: CASSPGTYANTGELFF. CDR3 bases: TGTGCCAGCAGCCCCGGGACGTACGCGAACACCGGGGAGCTGTTTTTT.

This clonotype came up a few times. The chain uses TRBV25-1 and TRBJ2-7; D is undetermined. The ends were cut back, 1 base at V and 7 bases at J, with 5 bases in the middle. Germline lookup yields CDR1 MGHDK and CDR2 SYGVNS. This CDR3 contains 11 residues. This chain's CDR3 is CASSESWEQYF. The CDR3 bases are TGTGCCAGCAGTGAATCGTGGGAGCAGTACTTC.

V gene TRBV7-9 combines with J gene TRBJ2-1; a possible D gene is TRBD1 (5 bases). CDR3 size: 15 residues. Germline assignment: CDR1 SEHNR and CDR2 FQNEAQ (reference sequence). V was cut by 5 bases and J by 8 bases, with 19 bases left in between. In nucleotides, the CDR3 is TGTGCCAGCAGCCCGCGGACCCCCAAGGGGTATGAGCAGTTCTTC. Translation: CASSPRTPKGYEQFF.

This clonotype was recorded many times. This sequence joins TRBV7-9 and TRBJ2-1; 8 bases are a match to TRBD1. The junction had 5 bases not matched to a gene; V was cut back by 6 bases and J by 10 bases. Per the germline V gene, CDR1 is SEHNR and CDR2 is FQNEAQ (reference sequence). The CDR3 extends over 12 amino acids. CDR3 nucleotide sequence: TGTGCCAGCAGAACAGGGGGTTACGAGCAGTTCTTC. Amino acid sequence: CASRTGGYEQFF. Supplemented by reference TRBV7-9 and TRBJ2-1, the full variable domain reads DTGVSQNPRHKITKRGQNVTFRCDPISEHNRLYWYRQTLGQGPEFLTYFQNEAQLEKSRLLSDRFSAERPKGSFSTLEIQRTEQGDSAMYLCASRTGGYEQFFGPGTRLTVL.

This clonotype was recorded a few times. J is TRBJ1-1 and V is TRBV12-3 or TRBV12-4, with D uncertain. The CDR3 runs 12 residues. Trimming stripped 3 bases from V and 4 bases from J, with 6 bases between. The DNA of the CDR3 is TGTGCCAGCAGTTTTTTGGGCACTGAAGCTTTCTTT. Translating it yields CASSFLGTEAFF.